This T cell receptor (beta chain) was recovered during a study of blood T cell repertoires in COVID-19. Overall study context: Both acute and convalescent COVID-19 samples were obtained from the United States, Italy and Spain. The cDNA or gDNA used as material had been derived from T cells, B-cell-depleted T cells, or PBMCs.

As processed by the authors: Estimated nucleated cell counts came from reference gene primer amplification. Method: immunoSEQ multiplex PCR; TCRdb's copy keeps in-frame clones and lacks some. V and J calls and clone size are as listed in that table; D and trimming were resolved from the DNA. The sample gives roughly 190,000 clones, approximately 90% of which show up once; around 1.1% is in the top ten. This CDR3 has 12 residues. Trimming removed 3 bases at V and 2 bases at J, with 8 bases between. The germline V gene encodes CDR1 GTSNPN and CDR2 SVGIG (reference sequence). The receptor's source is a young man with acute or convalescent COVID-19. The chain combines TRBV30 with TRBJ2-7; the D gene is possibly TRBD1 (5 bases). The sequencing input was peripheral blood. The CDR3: CAWRPTAYEQYF. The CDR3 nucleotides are TGTGCCTGGAGGCCGACAGCCTACGAGCAGTACTTC.